This T cell receptor (beta chain) was found in a study of response to subunit inactivated influenza vaccine (dated by TCRdb to about 2018). In terms of the full investigation: To follow how T cells responded to a trivalent subunit inactivated influenza vaccine, the researchers relied on deep quantitative profiling of the T cell receptor repertoire.

Points the paper makes about the study in general: It was suggested by the authors that each seasonal influenza vaccination may recruit only a limited number of new T cells.

The library relied on RT-PCR. Sequencing relied on an Illumina HiSeq 2500. The raw public data were reprocessed by TCRdb itself: fastp quality trimming at Q25, MiXCR clonotype calling, in-frame beta chains only. Each CDR3 protein appears once, grouped with its most common genes and DNA. The sample includes about 780,000 distinct CDR3 sequences, with less than 20% observed a single time. Under 13% of the sample is held by the ten biggest clonotypes. For CDR1 and CDR2, the germline V gene (reference sequence) lists DFQATT and SNEGSKA. The CDR3 numbers 15 residues from cysteine through phenylalanine. The kept DNA is CDR3 alone, 45 bases in frame from the first base. V is pared back by 6 bases and J by 2 bases, with 16 bases lying between the germline termini. In regard to this clonotype: Its antigen specificity is not known. No much larger clonotype is one base removed from it; base qualities were not supplied.

The source is a man aged 45-65 years who received an inactivated influenza vaccine. Donor details come from another sample of the same person, matched by shared clones. Recombination linked TRBV20-1 to TRBJ2-2, with the D gene call left open. The sequenced sample was PBMCs from blood, obtained about 5 days after vaccination. At the DNA level, the sequence is TGCAGTGCCCGGCCCGCGTCCCGCAACACCGGGGAGCTGTTTTTT. Its product reads: CSARPASRNTGELFF.